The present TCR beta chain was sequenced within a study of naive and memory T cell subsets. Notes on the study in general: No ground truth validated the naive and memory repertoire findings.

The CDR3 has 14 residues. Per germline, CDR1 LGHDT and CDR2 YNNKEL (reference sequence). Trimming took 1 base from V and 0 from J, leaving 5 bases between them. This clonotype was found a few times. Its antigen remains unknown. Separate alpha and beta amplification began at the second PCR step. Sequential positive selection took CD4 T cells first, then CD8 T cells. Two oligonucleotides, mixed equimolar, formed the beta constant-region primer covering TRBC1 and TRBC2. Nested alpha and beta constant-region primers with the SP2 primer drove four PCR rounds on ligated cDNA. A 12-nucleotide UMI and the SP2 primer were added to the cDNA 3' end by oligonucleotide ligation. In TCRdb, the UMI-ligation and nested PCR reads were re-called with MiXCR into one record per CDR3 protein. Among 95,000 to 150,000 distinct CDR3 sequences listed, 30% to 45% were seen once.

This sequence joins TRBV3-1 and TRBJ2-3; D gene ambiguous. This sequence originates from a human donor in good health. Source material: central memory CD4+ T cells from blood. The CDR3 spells CASSQVQSTDTQYF. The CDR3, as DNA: TGTGCCAGCAGCCAAGTTCAGAGCACAGATACGCAGTATTTT.